The entry below describes one T cell receptor (beta chain). The CDR3 is 16 residues long. From germline, CDR1 is SQVTM and CDR2 ANQGSEA. The V gene lost 6 bases and the J gene lost 4 bases, with 22 bases spanning the gap. The source of the sample is a study of T-cell reconstitution after alpha-beta-depleted transplantation in children. The library targeted TCRbeta and was prepared with unique molecular identifiers. Via MiXCR, TCRdb re-called the PCR reads, giving one row per CDR3 protein. The table shows roughly 120,000 distinct CDR3 sequences, with under 30% occurring only once. Material: PBMCs, mostly from graft donor cells, obtained 180 days after TCRalphabeta/CD19-depleted stem cell transplant. This sequence originates from a male patient aged 2-10 years who had a stem cell transplant for chronic granulomatous disease, so the T cells may come from the graft donor. J is TRBJ2-1 and V is TRBV29-1; the D gene could be TRBD1 or TRBD2 (6 bases each). In DNA form, the CDR3 reads TGCAGCGTGGGTGCTGAGGGGGGCTTAAAATACAATGAGCAGTTCTTC. As protein: CSVGAEGGLKYNEQFF.